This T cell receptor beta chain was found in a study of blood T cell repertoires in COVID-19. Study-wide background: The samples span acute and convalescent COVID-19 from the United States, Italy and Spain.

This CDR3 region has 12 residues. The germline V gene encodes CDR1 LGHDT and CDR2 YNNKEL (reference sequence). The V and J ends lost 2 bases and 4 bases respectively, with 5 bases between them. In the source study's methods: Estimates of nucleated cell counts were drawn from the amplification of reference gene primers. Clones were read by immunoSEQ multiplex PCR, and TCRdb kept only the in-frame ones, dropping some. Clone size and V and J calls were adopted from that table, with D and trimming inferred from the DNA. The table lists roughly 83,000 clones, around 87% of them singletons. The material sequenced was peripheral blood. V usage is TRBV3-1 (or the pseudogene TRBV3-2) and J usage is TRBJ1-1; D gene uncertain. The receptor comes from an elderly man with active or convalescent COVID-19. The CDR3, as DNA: TGTGCCAGCAGCCAACAGGTCACTGAAGCTTTCTTT. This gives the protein CASSQQVTEAFF.